These 9 T cell receptor beta chains share one sample of origin, sequenced in a study of cytomegalovirus exposure and HLA in healthy donors. PCR used 60 Vbeta primers and 13 Jbeta primers. Sequenced by immunoSEQ multiplex PCR; TCRdb stores in-frame clones only, minus some. The sample records about 200,000 clones, roughly three quarters being singletons. The sample consisted of PBMCs. The origin of the receptors is a man aged 45 to 65 in good health and CMV-seronegative.

The chain has TRBV28 and TRBJ1-5, with a tentative D call TRBD1 (6 bases). The ends were cut back, 6 bases at V and 4 bases at J, with 16 bases in the middle. The CDR3 totals 15 residues. Germline V CDR1 and CDR2: MDHEN, SYDVKM. The CDR3 protein is CASSSRGGPNQPQHF. CDR3 sequence (DNA): TGTGCCAGCAGCTCCCGGGGGGGCCCTAATCAGCCCCAGCATTTT. The variable domain in full, completed from reference TRBV28 and TRBJ1-5, reads DVKVTQSSRYLVKRTGEKVFLECVQDMDHENMFWYRQDPGLGLRLIYFSYDVKMKEKGDIPEGYSVSREKKERFSLILESASTNQTSMYLCASSSRGGPNQPQHFGDGTRLSIL.

J is TRBJ1-6 and V is TRBV6-5; possibly TRBD1 for D (6 bases). From germline, CDR1 is MNHEY and CDR2 SVGAGI. V was clipped by 2 bases and J by 4 bases, with 9 bases between them. The CDR3 is 15 amino acids. The CDR3 coding sequence is TGTGCCAGCAGTTACAGGGGGAGTTATAATTCACCCCTCCACTTT. Translating gives CASSYRGSYNSPLHF.

This rearrangement joins TRBV5-1 to TRBJ1-4, with 10 bases identical to TRBD1. With V trimmed by 5 bases and J by 3 bases, 4 bases remained unmatched. In germline, CDR1 is SGHRS, CDR2 YFSETQ. This CDR3 contains 15 residues. The CDR3 spells CASSDRGRANEKLFF. CDR3 DNA: TGCGCCAGCAGTGACAGGGGGCGGGCTAATGAAAAACTGTTTTTT. Full variable domain (outside the CDR3, taken from reference TRBV5-1 and TRBJ1-4): KAGVTQTPRYLIKTRGQQVTLSCSPISGHRSVSWYQQTPGQGLQFLFEYFSETQRNKGNFPGRFSGRQFSNSRSEMNVSTLELGDSALYLCASSDRGRANEKLFFGSGTQLSVL.

The chain is built from TRBV2 and TRBJ2-3; TRBD2 matches 9 bases. Germline lookup yields CDR1 SNHLY and CDR2 FYNNEI. This CDR3 spans 14 amino acids. Trimming cost V 6 bases and J 6 bases; bases outside gene matches: 7. CDR3 sequence (DNA): TGTGCCAGCAGGCGGGAGGGTGGCCTCGATACGCAGTATTTT. Translated: CASRREGGLDTQYF.

V and J are TRBV6-1 and TRBJ2-5, with TRBD2 as a possible D gene (6 bases). The CDR3 sequence is 14 residues long. The germline V gene encodes CDR1 MNHNS and CDR2 SASEGT. V lost 0 bases, J lost 7 bases, and 12 bases lay in between. The CDR3 protein is CASSEARLGGTQYF. The CDR3 DNA is TGTGCCAGCAGTGAAGCGCGATTGGGGGGGACCCAGTACTTC.

J is TRBJ2-3 and V is TRBV10-3, with 10 bases aligning to TRBD2. The germline gives CDR1 ENHRY, CDR2 SYGVKD. The CDR3 is 16 amino acids. J was trimmed by 5 bases and V by 6 bases; bases with no gene match: 11. The CDR3 region is CAIRSFLAGVEDTQYF. CDR3 sequence (DNA): TGTGCCATCAGGTCTTTTCTAGCGGGAGTTGAAGATACGCAGTATTTT.

Only a few counts were recorded for this clone. The chain employs TRBV2 and TRBJ1-5; D remains ambiguous. The length of the CDR3 is 13 residues. Germline lookup yields CDR1 SNHLY and CDR2 FYNNEI. V dropped 4 bases and J dropped 3 bases, with 7 bases sitting between them. CDR3 residues: CASSGTTNQPQHF. The CDR3, as DNA: TGTGCCAGCAGTGGCACTACCAATCAGCCCCAGCATTTT. Drawing the rest from reference TRBV2 and TRBJ1-5, the complete variable domain is EPEVTQTPSHQVTQMGQEVILRCVPISNHLYFYWYRQILGQKVEFLVSFYNNEISEKSEIFDDQFSVERPDGSNFTLKIRSTKLEDSAMYFCASSGTTNQPQHFGDGTRLSIL.

At least ten counts were recorded for this clone. The V call is TRBV4-2, the J call TRBJ1-1; D is possibly TRBD1 (5 bases). This CDR3 is built from 11 residues. The V gene lost 7 bases and the J gene lost 7 bases, with 10 bases spanning the gap. Germline values: CDR1 LGHNA, CDR2 YNFKEQ. In nucleotides, the CDR3 is TGTGCCAGCATCCTAGACAGTGAAGCTTTCTTT. Encoded protein: CASILDSEAFF.

The V gene is TRBV11-3, the J gene TRBJ1-1; 9 bases agree with TRBD1. CDR1 is SGHNT and CDR2 is YENEEA in the germline V gene. The V and J ends lost 5 bases and 6 bases, in that order; junction bases with no gene match: 10. The CDR3 spans 15 residues. CDR3 in DNA: TGTGCCAGCAGCACGCGGACAGGGGCTGGGGCTGAAGCTTTCTTT. Encoded protein: CASSTRTGAGAEAFF.